The TCR beta chain under discussion was sequenced for a study of blood T cell repertoires in COVID-19. This CDR3 is 16 amino acids long. Germline V gives CDR1 LGHDT, CDR2 YNNKEL (reference sequence). V lost 1 base, J lost 7 bases, and 4 bases stayed unmatched. Clones were read by immunoSEQ multiplex PCR, and TCRdb kept only the in-frame ones, dropping some. The profile shows about 230,000 clones, approximately 81% of them singletons. This rearrangement joins TRBV3-1 (or the pseudogene TRBV3-2) to TRBJ2-2; 12 positions agree with TRBD2. The sequence was obtained from a woman aged 80 or over with acute or convalescent COVID-19. The sequenced sample consisted of peripheral blood. Written as DNA, the CDR3 is TGTGCCAGCAGCCAAGGACTAGCGGGAGCGTTCGGGGAGCTGTTTTTT. Amino acids: CASSQGLAGAFGELFF.